The 9 T cell receptor beta chains below all came from one sample that was sequenced in a study of CD8 T cells in ankylosing spondylitis. MiXCR, applied by TCRdb to the 5' RACE reads, yields one record per CDR3 protein. The table records roughly 100,000 distinct CDR3 sequences, about 7.7% of them present only once. Sequenced material: blood, either unsorted or a sorted T cell fraction (not recorded which). The receptors come from a male donor with ankylosing spondylitis or in good health (not recorded which).

This clonotype was counted ten times or more. The chain joins TRBV19 to TRBJ2-7; possibly TRBD2 for D (6 bases). The germline V gene has CDR1 LNHDA and CDR2 SQIVND (reference sequence). This CDR3 comprises 15 residues. With 2 bases removed from V and 4 bases from J, the gap between germline ends came to 15 bases. This CDR3 reads CASSIFSGGDYEQYF. CDR3 in DNA: TGTGCCAGTAGTATATTTAGCGGAGGCGATTACGAGCAGTACTTC. Complete variable domain (other parts from reference TRBV19 and TRBJ2-7): DGGITQSPKYLFRKEGQNVTLSCEQNLNHDAMYWYRQDPGQGLRLIYYSQIVNDFQKGDIAEGYSVSREKKESFPLTVTSAQKNPTAFYLCASSIFSGGDYEQYFGPGTRLTVT.

The chain joins TRBV6-2 or TRBV6-3 to TRBJ2-1; 13 positions match TRBD2. V shed 6 bases, J shed 6 bases, and the junction held 2 bases outside the gene matches. Germline lookup yields CDR1 MNHEY and CDR2 SVGEGT. This CDR3 contains 14 residues. The CDR3 DNA follows: TGTGCCAGCAGCACTAGCGGGGGGGTCAATGAGCAGTTCTTC. Translating gives CASSTSGGVNEQFF.

Comment on this clonotype: One junction end does not reproduce the germline sequence, and a read error may be involved. The chain employs TRBV20-1 and TRBJ2-1; 10 bases fit TRBD2. Germline-derived CDR1 and CDR2 are DFQATT and SNEGSKA (reference sequence). The length of the CDR3 is 17 residues. This CDR3 reads CCARDPLAGVSYNEQFF. CDR3 sequence (DNA): TGCTGTGCTAGAGATCCCCTAGCGGGAGTTTCCTACAATGAGCAGTTCTTC.

This clonotype was recorded once. V gene TRBV18 combines with J gene TRBJ1-2, with D unclear. The CDR3 extends over 16 amino acids. Trimming took 3 bases from V and 0 from J, leaving 14 bases between them. Germline V CDR1 and CDR2: KGHSH, LQKENI. CDR3 in DNA: TGTGCCAGCTCACCGGGAAGCTACACCACTAACTATGGCTACACCTTC. Residues: CASSPGSYTTNYGYTF.

Ten or more counts support this clonotype. The V and J genes are TRBV4-3 and TRBJ1-4; D not resolved. Germline-derived CDR1 and CDR2 are LGHNA and YSLEER. V was cut by 0 bases and J by 6 bases, with 17 bases left in between. The CDR3 is made up of 17 amino acids. CDR3 DNA: TGCGCCAGCAGCCAAGAACCGCGTGGGGTCCTCGATGAAAAACTGTTTTTT. It specifies CASSQEPRGVLDEKLFF.

This clonotype was recorded at least ten times. J is TRBJ2-3 and V is TRBV7-2; 7 bases are shared with TRBD1. This CDR3 region has 15 residues. Germline CDR1 is SGHTA and CDR2 is FQGNSA. J lost 4 bases, V lost 1 base, and 5 bases had no gene match. CDR3 DNA: TGTGCCAGCAGCTTAGTAGGGGACAGCTCAGATACGCAGTATTTT. Translating gives CASSLVGDSSDTQYF. Supplemented by reference TRBV7-2 and TRBJ2-3, the full variable domain reads GAGVSQSPSNKVTEKGKDVELRCDPISGHTALYWYRQSLGQGLEFLIYFQGNSAPDKSGLPSDRFSAERTGGSVSTLTIQRTQQEDSAVYLCASSLVGDSSDTQYFGPGTRLTVL.

This chain joins TRBV18 and TRBJ1-1; possibly TRBD1 for D (5 bases). The CDR3 has 11 amino acids. V shed 5 bases and J shed 7 bases, with 8 bases lying between them. CDR1 is KGHSH and CDR2 is LQKENI in the germline V gene. The CDR3, as DNA: TGTGCCAGCTCAAAACAGGATGAAGCTTTCTTT. Amino acids: CASSKQDEAFF. Based on the CDR3 plus reference TRBV18 and TRBJ1-1, the full variable domain is NAGVMQNPRHLVRRRGQEARLRCSPMKGHSHVYWYRQLPEEGLKFMVYLQKENIIDESGMPKERFSAEFPKEGPSILRIQQVVRGDSAAYFCASSKQDEAFFGQGTRLTVV.

Details on this clonotype: One junction end does not reproduce the germline sequence, and a read error may be involved. The chain couples TRBV20-1 to TRBJ1-1; D may be TRBD1 (6 bases). The CDR3 runs to 14 residues. Germline CDR1 is DFQATT and CDR2 is SNEGSKA (reference sequence). CDR3 nucleotides: TGCAATGCTAGAGACCCCAGGGGAGCAGGAGAAGCTTTCTTT. Protein sequence: CNARDPRGAGEAFF.

Comment on this clonotype: A much larger clone lies one base from this, so it may be a read error. V gene TRBV18 combines with J gene TRBJ2-7, with D perhaps matching TRBD1 or TRBD2 (6 bases each). The germline CDR1 and CDR2 sequences are KGHSH and LQKENI. V lost 6 bases to trimming and J lost 9 bases, with 15 bases between them. This CDR3 has 12 amino acids. The CDR3 loop reads CASSPGEDSQYF. DNA for the CDR3: TGTGCCAGCTCGCCAGGGGAGGATTCGCAGTACTTC.